This T cell receptor beta chain was recorded in a study of post-analysis software for immune sequencing data. On the study more broadly: Included courses were relapsing-remitting and secondary progressive multiple sclerosis; progressive-relapsing multiple sclerosis was also included. General observations from the study: There were five TRBV segments more frequent in patients than controls, and TRBV5-6, TRBV5-1 and TRBV20-1 were among them.

Libraries were made from TCR beta cDNA, and they carried unique molecular identifiers. The T cell input of about 0.85 to 10 million gave about 500,000 cDNA molecules. TCRdb analysed the PCR reads with MiXCR anew, one entry per CDR3 protein. The table records fewer than 900,000 distinct CDR3 sequences, 46% of them present only once. Of note for this clonotype: Its antigen is not known.

Per the germline V gene, CDR1 is SQVTM and CDR2 is ANQGSEA. V gave up 2 bases and J gave up 15 bases; unmatched junction bases: 6. The CDR3 is made up of 11 amino acids. Sequenced: blood. V gene TRBV29-1 combines with J gene TRBJ2-4; 8 bases are a match to TRBD2. The TCR sequence derives from a girl aged 5 to 17 with multiple sclerosis. CDR3 bases: TGCAGCGTTGAATCTAGCGGGTCCTTGTACTTC. Translated, it gives CSVESSGSLYF.